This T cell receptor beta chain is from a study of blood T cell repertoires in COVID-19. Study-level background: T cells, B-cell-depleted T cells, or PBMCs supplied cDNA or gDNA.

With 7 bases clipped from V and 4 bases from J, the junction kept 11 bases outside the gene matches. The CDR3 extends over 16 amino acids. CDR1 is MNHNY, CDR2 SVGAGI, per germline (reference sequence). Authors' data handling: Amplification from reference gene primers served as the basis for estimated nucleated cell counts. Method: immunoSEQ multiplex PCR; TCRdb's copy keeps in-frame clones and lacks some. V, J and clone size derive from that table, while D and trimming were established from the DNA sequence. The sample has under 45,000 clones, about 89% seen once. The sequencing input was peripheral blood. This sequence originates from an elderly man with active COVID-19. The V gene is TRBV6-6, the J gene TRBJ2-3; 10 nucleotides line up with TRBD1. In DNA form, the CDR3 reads TGTGCCAGCATCCGGTCCTGGACAGGGGGTGCAGATACGCAGTATTTT. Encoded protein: CASIRSWTGGADTQYF.